The present entry profiles one T cell receptor beta chain with its context. TCRdb fed the RT-PCR reads into MiXCR, producing one record per CDR3 protein. The sample has more than 550,000 distinct CDR3 sequences; more than 13% are singletons. The CDR3 extends over 16 amino acids. CDR1 and CDR2 from the germline V gene are SGHTA and FQGNSA. The ends lost 2 bases at V and 5 bases at J; junction bases unmatched: 5. The clonotype originates from a female donor in good health, serving as a healthy control. The chain employs TRBV7-2 and TRBJ2-1, with 11 bases that match TRBD2. Sequencing used memory CD4+ T cells from blood. The CDR3, as DNA: TGTGCCAGCAGCTTACTTAGACTAGCGGGAAACAATGAGCAGTTCTTC. Protein sequence: CASSLLRLAGNNEQFF.